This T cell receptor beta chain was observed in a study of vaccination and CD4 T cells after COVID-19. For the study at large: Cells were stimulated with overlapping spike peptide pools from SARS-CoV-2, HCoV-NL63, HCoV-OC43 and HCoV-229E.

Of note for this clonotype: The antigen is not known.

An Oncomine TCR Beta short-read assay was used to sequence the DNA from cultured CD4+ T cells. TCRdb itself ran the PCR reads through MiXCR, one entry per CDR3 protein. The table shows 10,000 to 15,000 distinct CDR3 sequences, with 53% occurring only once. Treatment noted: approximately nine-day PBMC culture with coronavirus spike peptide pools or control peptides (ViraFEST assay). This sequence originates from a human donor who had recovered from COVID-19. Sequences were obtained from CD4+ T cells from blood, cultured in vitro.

CDR3 sequence (DNA): TGTGCCAGCAGTTCCACAGGGGGCGTCAAAAACATTCAGTACTTC. This codes for CASSSTGGVKNIQYF. This chain uses TRBV6-5 with TRBJ2-4; TRBD1 matches at 9 bases. Germline V gene sequence: CDR1 MNHEY, CDR2 SVGAGI. The CDR3 runs 15 residues. The V and J ends lost 4 bases and 3 bases, in that order; junction bases with no gene match: 4.